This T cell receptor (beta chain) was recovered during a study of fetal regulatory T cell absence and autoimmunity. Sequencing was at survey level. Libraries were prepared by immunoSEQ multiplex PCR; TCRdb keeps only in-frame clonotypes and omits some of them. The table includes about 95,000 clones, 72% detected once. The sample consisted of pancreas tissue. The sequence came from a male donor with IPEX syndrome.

This CDR3 is CASSPGGSPMREQYF. The CDR3 coding sequence is TGTGCCAGCAGCCCCGGGGGGAGCCCGATGAGGGAGCAGTACTTC. The V call is TRBV9, the J call TRBJ2-7; 7 bases agree with TRBD2. From germline, CDR1 is SGDLS and CDR2 YYNGEE. The V segment lost 4 bases and the J segment 7 bases; nucleotides outside the gene matches: 14. CDR3 length: 15 residues.